A selection of T cell receptor beta chains follows, all from one sample in a study of regulatory T cells in long-lasting Graves disease. TCRdb ran MiXCR on the multiplex PCR reads and lists one entry per CDR3 protein. Of 350,000 to 400,000 distinct CDR3 sequences listed, 15% to 20% were seen once; the top ten hold 20% to 25%. This sample was also put to use in a study of T cells in Graves' hyperthyroidism and ophthalmopathy.

The sample in question was peripheral blood mononuclear cells (PBMCs), obtained at new diagnosis, from a patient treated with antithyroid drugs. These receptors all come from a woman aged 18-35 years with Graves disease. CDR3s include the opening cysteine and the closing phenylalanine or tryptophan. D genes are given only for firm matches. Not all rows give a size; the values are once, few, many and, for expanded clones, a class.

clone_size	j_call	d_call	v_call	cdr3_aa	cdr3_nt
many	TRBJ2-7	.	TRBV11-2	CASSLDPSSEQYF	TGTGCCAGCAGCTTAGATCCTAGCAGCGAGCAGTACTTC
many	TRBJ2-1	.	TRBV5-1	CASRFSYNEQFF	TGCGCCAGCAGGTTTTCCTACAATGAGCAGTTCTTC
few	TRBJ2-2	.	TRBV9	CASSPVGNTGELFF	TGTGCCAGCAGCCCAGTGGGGAACACCGGGGAGCTGTTTTTT
.	TRBJ2-1	TRBD2	TRBV5-1	CASSLLGTSRNNEQFF	TGTGCCAGCAGCTTGCTCGGGACTAGCCGAAACAATGAGCAGTTCTTC
.	TRBJ1-4	.	TRBV12-3/TRBV12-4	CASRDYANEKLFF	TGTGCCAGCAGGGATTATGCTAATGAAAAACTGTTTTTT
.	TRBJ1-2	.	TRBV10-3	CAISVESYGYTF	TGTGCCATCTCGGTAGAGAGCTATGGCTACACCTTC
many	TRBJ2-6	.	TRBV2	CASSGLGVSGANVLTF	TGTGCCAGCAGCGGCTTGGGCGTCTCTGGGGCCAACGTCCTGACTTTC
many	TRBJ2-2	.	TRBV20-1	CSANRGKPNTGELFF	TGCAGTGCTAACCGCGGGAAACCGAACACCGGGGAGCTGTTTTTT
many	TRBJ1-6	.	TRBV6-1	CASTGPTYNSPLHF	TGTGCCAGCACGGGACCGACCTATAATTCACCCCTCCACTTT
.	TRBJ2-7	.	TRBV18	CASSPVDGYEQYF	TGTGCCAGCTCACCAGTGGACGGCTACGAGCAGTACTTC
many	TRBJ2-3	TRBD2	TRBV6-1	CASSLLAGGSTDTQYF	TGTGCCAGCAGTCTTCTAGCGGGGGGGAGCACAGATACGCAGTATTTT
few	TRBJ1-1	.	TRBV5-4	CASSSARDFSTEAFF	TGTGCCAGCAGCTCCGCCCGGGACTTTTCGACTGAAGCTTTCTTT
many	TRBJ2-7	TRBD2	TRBV28	CASSLPGLAGSF	TGTGCCAGCAGTCTACCGGGACTAGCGGGGTCCTTC
many	TRBJ2-7	TRBD1	TRBV5-1	CASSSGTASYEQYF	TGCGCCAGCAGCTCGGGGACAGCTAGCTACGAGCAGTACTTC
few	TRBJ1-1	TRBD1	TRBV7-2	CASSLIGGGGAFF	TGTGCCAGCAGCTTAATAGGGGGCGGAGGAGCTTTCTTT
many	TRBJ1-3	.	TRBV11-2	CASSVAGASGNTIYF	TGTGCCAGCAGCGTAGCGGGGGCTTCTGGAAACACCATATATTTT
many	TRBJ2-5	.	TRBV7-7	CASSLSGASETQYF	TGTGCTAGCAGCTTATCTGGGGCCTCAGAGACCCAGTACTTC
few	TRBJ1-5	TRBD1	TRBV19	CASSIMTGYNQPQHF	TGTGCCAGTAGTATAATGACAGGGTACAATCAGCCCCAGCATTTT
few	TRBJ2-1	TRBD2	TRBV3-1	CASSQGGLLSYNEQFF	TGTGCCAGCAGCCAAGGGGGACTATTATCCTACAATGAGCAGTTCTTC
many	TRBJ2-1	.	TRBV20-1	CSARTIGSYNEQFF	TGCAGTGCTAGAACAATCGGGAGTTACAATGAGCAGTTCTTC
.	TRBJ1-1	.	TRBV14	CASSQDRRSEAFF	TGTGCCAGCAGCCAAGATCGGCGGTCAGAAGCTTTCTTT
few	TRBJ2-3	.	TRBV9	CASTSGGAPTDTQYF	TGTGCCAGCACCTCAGGGGGGGCTCCCACAGATACGCAGTATTTT
.	TRBJ2-6	.	TRBV27	CASRDSGANVLTF	TGTGCCAGTAGAGACTCTGGGGCCAACGTCCTGACTTTC
many	TRBJ2-7	TRBD2	TRBV20-1	CSAILSSGASYEQYF	TGCAGTGCTATTTTATCTAGCGGGGCATCCTACGAGCAGTACTTC
.	TRBJ2-2	TRBD1	TRBV20-1	CSAPWDRNTGELFF	TGCAGTGCCCCCTGGGACAGAAACACCGGGGAGCTGTTTTTT
many	TRBJ2-3	.	TRBV6-5	CASSYERLGGDTQYF	TGTGCCAGCAGTTACGAGCGCTTAGGAGGAGATACGCAGTATTTT
.	TRBJ1-3	.	TRBV2	CASKPGHSGNTIYF	TGTGCCAGCAAACCGGGTCATTCTGGAAACACCATATATTTT
.	TRBJ2-7	TRBD1	TRBV5-4	CASSLPGQGIDEQYF	TGTGCCAGCAGCCTACCGGGACAGGGGATCGACGAGCAGTACTTC
.	TRBJ2-5	.	TRBV6-1	CASSPRRTEETQYF	TGTGCCAGCAGTCCACGCCGTACAGAAGAGACCCAGTACTTC
many	TRBJ2-7	TRBD2	TRBV20-1	CSAYSFSSGSIYEQYF	TGCAGTGCGTACTCCTTTTCGAGCGGGAGTATCTACGAGCAGTACTTC
few	TRBJ1-1	TRBD1	TRBV10-2	CASSDLTGTTEAFF	TGCGCCAGCAGCGACCTGACAGGGACCACTGAAGCTTTCTTT
.	TRBJ2-1	.	TRBV27	CASSSQQKADEQFF	TGTGCCAGCAGTTCCCAACAGAAGGCTGATGAGCAGTTCTTC
many	TRBJ2-7	.	TRBV5-1	CASSLPGTVSYEQYF	TGCGCCAGCAGCCTGCCCGGGACGGTTTCCTACGAGCAGTACTTC
many	TRBJ2-1	TRBD2	TRBV12-3/TRBV12-4	CASSFGLAGDEQFF	TGTGCCAGCAGTTTTGGACTAGCGGGTGATGAGCAGTTCTTC
.	TRBJ1-5	TRBD1	TRBV5-4	CASSPAGRTGDQPQHF	TGTGCCAGCAGCCCCGCCGGCCGGACAGGGGATCAGCCCCAGCATTTT
many	TRBJ2-7	TRBD2	TRBV6-2/TRBV6-3	CASSYSGGGADFDEQYF	TGTGCCAGCAGTTACTCCGGCGGGGGGGCGGATTTTGACGAGCAGTACTTC
once	TRBJ1-6	.	TRBV9	CASSDGRVAYNSPLHF	TGTGCCAGCAGCGATGGACGGGTGGCCTATAATTCACCCCTCCACTTT